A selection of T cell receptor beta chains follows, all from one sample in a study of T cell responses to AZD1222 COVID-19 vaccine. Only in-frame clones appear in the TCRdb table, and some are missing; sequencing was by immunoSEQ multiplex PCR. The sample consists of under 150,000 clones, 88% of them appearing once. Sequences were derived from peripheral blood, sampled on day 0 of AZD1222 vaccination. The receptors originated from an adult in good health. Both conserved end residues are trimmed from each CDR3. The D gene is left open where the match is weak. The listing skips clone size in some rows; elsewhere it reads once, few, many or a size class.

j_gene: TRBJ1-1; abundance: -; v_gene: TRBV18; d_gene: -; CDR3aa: ASSPRSEISEAF
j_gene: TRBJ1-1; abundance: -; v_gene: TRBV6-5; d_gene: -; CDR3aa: ASSYASNTEAF
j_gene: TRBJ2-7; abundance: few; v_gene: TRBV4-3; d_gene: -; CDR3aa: ASSQGQGDEQY
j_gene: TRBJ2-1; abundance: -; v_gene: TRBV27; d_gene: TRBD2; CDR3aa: ASSPGLAGGNEQF
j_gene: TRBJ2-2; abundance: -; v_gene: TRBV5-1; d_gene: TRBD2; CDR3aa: ASSFVGGPTGELF
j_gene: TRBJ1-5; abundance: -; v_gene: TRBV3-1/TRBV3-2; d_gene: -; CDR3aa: ASSQTRGGGNQPQH
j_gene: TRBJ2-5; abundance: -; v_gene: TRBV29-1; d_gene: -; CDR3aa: SSGGPSSQETQY
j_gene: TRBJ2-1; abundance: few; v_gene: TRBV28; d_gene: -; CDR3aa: ASSQQNLDNEQF
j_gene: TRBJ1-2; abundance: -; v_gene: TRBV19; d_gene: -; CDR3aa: ASSIAGDGYT
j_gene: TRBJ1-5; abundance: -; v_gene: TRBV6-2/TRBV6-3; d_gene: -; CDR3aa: ASSSNGLRNQPQH
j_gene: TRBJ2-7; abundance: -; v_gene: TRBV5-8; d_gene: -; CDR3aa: ASSLDRSYEQY
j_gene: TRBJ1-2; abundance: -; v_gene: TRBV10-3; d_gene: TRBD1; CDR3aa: AISEGQGYGYT
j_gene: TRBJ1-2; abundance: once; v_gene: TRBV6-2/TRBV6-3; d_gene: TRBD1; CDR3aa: ASSYGQGGYGYT
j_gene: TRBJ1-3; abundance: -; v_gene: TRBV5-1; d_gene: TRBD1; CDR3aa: ASSLAGTGRGNTIY
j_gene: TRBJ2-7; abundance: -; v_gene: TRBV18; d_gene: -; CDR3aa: ASSPADGPYEQY
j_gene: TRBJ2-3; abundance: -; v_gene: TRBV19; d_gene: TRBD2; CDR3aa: ASSNPSPLAGVGTDTQY
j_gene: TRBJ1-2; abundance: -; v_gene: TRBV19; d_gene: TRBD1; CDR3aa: ASSPTGPNYGYT
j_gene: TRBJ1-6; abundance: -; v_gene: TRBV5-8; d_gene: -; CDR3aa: ASSLGDVGSPLH
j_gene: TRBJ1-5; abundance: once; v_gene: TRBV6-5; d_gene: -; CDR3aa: ASSTTLGTGQPQH
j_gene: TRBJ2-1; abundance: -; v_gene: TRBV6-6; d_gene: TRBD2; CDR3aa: ASALGYGRAPGEQF
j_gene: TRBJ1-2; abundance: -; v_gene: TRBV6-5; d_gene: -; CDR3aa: ASSTRGADYGYT
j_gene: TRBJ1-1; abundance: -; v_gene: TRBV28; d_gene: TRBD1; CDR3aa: ASSGTGRGHTEAF
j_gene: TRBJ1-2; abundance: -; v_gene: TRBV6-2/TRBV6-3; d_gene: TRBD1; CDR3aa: ASSSSGTGGSDYT
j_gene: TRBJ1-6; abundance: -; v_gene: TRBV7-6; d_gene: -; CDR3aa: ASSLSSGTLGSPLH
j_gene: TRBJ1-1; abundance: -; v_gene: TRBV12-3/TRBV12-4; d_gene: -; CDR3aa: ASRQTGATEAF
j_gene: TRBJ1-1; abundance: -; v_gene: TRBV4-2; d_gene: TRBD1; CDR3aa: ASSQGTHRGATEAF